The 6 T cell receptor beta chains below come from one sample, sequenced in a study of OX40 agonist ivuxolimab in advanced cancers. The protocol was immunoSEQ multiplex PCR, while the TCRdb copy is restricted to in-frame clones and leaves out a portion. The sample holds approximately 84,000 clones, roughly 87% seen once. Here the sequenced sample was CD4+ or CD8+ T cells sorted from blood, taken in a trial of the OX40 agonist ivuxolimab. These receptors originate from an adult with an advanced solid tumor such as melanoma, head and neck, liver or kidney cancer.

This clone has a single count. J is TRBJ1-1 and V is TRBV10-3, with TRBD1 as a possible D gene (6 bases). Trimming took 6 bases from V and 0 from J, leaving 14 bases between them. The V gene's germline CDR1 is ENHRY and CDR2 SYGVKD. This CDR3 is 15 amino acids long. CDR3 protein: CAIRTGTPMNTEAFF. The DNA for the CDR3 is TGTGCCATCAGGACCGGGACACCTATGAACACTGAAGCTTTCTTT.

The rearrangement joins TRBV5-1 to TRBJ2-5; no clear D. Germline V lookup: CDR1 SGHRS, CDR2 YFSETQ. V lost 1 base and J 1 base, leaving 11 bases between the germline ends. This CDR3 spans 15 amino acids. As DNA, the CDR3 is TGCGCCAGCAGCTTGTCATCGGGTGGCCAAGAGACCCAGTACTTC. Its protein product is CASSLSSGGQETQYF.

The genes are TRBV11-2 and TRBJ2-1, with TRBD2 matching over 7 bases. The germline CDR1 and CDR2 sequences are SGHAT and FQNNGV. V lost 1 base, J lost 4 bases, and 4 bases stayed unmatched. The CDR3 runs to 15 residues. The CDR3 DNA reads TGTGCCAGCAGCTTAGGTCTAGCGGTATACAATGAGCAGTTCTTC. The encoded protein is CASSLGLAVYNEQFF.

This clone has a handful of counts. The chain uses TRBV27 and TRBJ1-5; a possible D gene is TRBD1 (5 bases). Per germline, CDR1 MNHEY and CDR2 SMNVEV (reference sequence). There are 13 residues in the CDR3. Trimming stripped 3 bases from V and 5 bases from J, with 8 bases between. CDR3 bases: TGTGCCAGCAGTTTCCGGGACTATCAGCCCCAGCATTTT. This codes for CASSFRDYQPQHF.

The chain is built from TRBV7-2 and TRBJ2-3, with 11 bases lining up with TRBD2. Trimming removed 4 bases from V and 2 bases from J; junction bases left unmatched: 5. This CDR3 region has 16 residues. Germline V gene sequence: CDR1 SGHTA, CDR2 FQGNSA. The CDR3 reads CASSSPGLAVTDTQYF. CDR3 nucleotides: TGTGCCAGCAGCTCCCCGGGACTAGCGGTCACAGATACGCAGTATTTT.

The chain links TRBV5-1 to TRBJ2-7; TRBD2 matches 14 bases. There are 17 residues in the CDR3. Per the germline V gene, CDR1 is SGHRS and CDR2 is YFSETQ. J gave up 5 bases and V 4 bases, and 11 bases lay outside the gene matches. The CDR3 DNA reads TGCGCCAGCAGCCTAGGACTAGCGGGGGGCTTATTTGACGAGCAGTACGTC. Amino acids: CASSLGLAGGLFDEQYV.